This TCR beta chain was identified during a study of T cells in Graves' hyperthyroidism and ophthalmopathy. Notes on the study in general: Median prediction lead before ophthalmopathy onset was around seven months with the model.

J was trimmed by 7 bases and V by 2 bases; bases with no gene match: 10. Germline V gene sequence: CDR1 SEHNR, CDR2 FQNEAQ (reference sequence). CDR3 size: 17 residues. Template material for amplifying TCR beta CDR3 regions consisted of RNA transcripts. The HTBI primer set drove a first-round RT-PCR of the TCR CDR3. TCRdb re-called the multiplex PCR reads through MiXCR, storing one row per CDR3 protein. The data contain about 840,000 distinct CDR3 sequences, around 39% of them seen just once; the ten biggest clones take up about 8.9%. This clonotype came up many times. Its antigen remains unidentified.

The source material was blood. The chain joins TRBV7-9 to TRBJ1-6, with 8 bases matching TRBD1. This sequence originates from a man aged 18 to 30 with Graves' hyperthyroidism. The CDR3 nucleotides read TGTGCCAGCAGCTTACCTCTAGGACAGGGACGGAATTCACCCCTCCACTTT. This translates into CASSLPLGQGRNSPLHF.